This passage covers 28 T cell receptor beta chains from one sample sequenced in a study of T cell responses to AZD1222 COVID-19 vaccine (dated by TCRdb to 2020 to 2022). Read against the paper, the sample's time point label means: baseline before first vaccination. The protocol used for the library was the immunoSEQ multiplex PCR assay. TCRdb limited this immuneACCESS table to in-frame rearrangements with V and J called. A share of clones is missing; checked studies link under half to unresolved V genes, and the rest is unexplained. The sample table lists about 120,000 clones, roughly 87% of them with a count of one. The ten biggest clones cover around 1.2% of the sample. This specimen consisted of peripheral blood, obtained on day 0 of AZD1222 vaccination. Every receptor here comes from an adult in good health.

The chain links TRBV5-6 to TRBJ2-2; maybe TRBD2 (5 bases). The CDR3 runs 14 residues. Looked up from germline, CDR1 is SGHDT and CDR2 is YYEEEE. Trimming took off 2 bases at V and 1 base at J, with 6 bases between the two ends. The CDR3 protein is CASSLRGNTGELFF. CDR3 DNA sequence: TGTGCCAGCAGCTTACGGGGGAACACCGGGGAGCTGTTTTTT.

This chain connects TRBV4-1 to TRBJ1-1; TRBD1 is a possible D gene (5 bases). CDR1 and CDR2 from the germline V gene are MGHRA and YSYEKL. The CDR3 consists of 14 residues. The V and J ends lost 1 base and 1 base respectively, with 7 bases between them. The CDR3 nucleotides read TGCGCCAGCAGCCAAGGGGGGTGGAACACTGAAGCTTTCTTT. It translates to CASSQGGWNTEAFF.

The genes are TRBV27 and TRBJ2-7, with D maybe TRBD1 (6 bases). CDR3 size: 15 residues. Germline assignment: CDR1 MNHEY and CDR2 SMNVEV (reference sequence). With 3 bases removed from V and 4 bases from J, the gap between germline ends came to 16 bases. DNA for the CDR3: TGTGCCAGCAGTTTGGGTCAGGGGAGAAGGTACGAGCAGTACTTC. Translation: CASSLGQGRRYEQYF.

The J gene is TRBJ2-2, the V gene TRBV7-8; tentative D call: TRBD1 (6 bases). V was trimmed by 7 bases and J by 4 bases, leaving 22 bases between them. Germline-derived CDR1 and CDR2 are SGHVS and FQNEAQ. The CDR3 extends over 17 amino acids. The CDR3 reads CASIPDIRDIVTGELFF. DNA of the CDR3: TGTGCCAGCATTCCCGACATCCGGGACATAGTCACCGGGGAGCTGTTTTTT.

The chain combines TRBV6-5 with TRBJ1-1, with D perhaps matching TRBD1 (5 bases). The V gene lost 7 bases and the J gene lost 0 bases, with 15 bases spanning the gap. The CDR3 contains 15 residues. In germline, CDR1 is MNHEY, CDR2 SVGAGI. The CDR3 region is CASTSSGTMNTEAFF. DNA of the CDR3: TGTGCCAGCACCTCTTCCGGGACGATGAACACTGAAGCTTTCTTT.

Only a few counts were recorded for this clone. The V and J genes are TRBV12-5 and TRBJ1-2; tentatively, D is TRBD1 (6 bases). Germline V gene lookup returns CDR1 LGHNT and CDR2 FRNRAP. CDR3 length equals 13 residues. The V end lost 7 bases, the J end lost 3 bases, and 12 bases lay between the germline ends. CDR3 nucleotide sequence: TGTGCTAGTGTTTCGGACAGCTACTATGGCTACACCTTC. Translation: CASVSDSYYGYTF.

The rearrangement uses TRBV12-2 and TRBJ2-7; the D call TRBD2 from the table was never checked on the DNA. TRBV12-2 represents a pseudogene. The CDR3 is 15 amino acids. The CDR3 spells CASRLRPGGGYEQYF. For the CDR3, the DNA is TGTGCAAGTCGCTTAAGGCCGGGAGGGGGCTACGAGCAGTACTTC.

This sequence joins TRBV7-2 and TRBJ1-6, with 9 bases that match TRBD1. V lost 6 bases and J lost 7; bases outside the gene matches: 1. The CDR3 consists of 13 residues. Germline CDR1 and CDR2: SGHTA and FQGNSA. CDR3 nucleotide sequence: TGTGCCAGCAGAGACAGGGGGAATTCACCCCTCCACTTT. Its translation: CASRDRGNSPLHF.

The V and J genes are TRBV2 and TRBJ2-7; 9 bases align to TRBD1. After removal of 7 bases from V and 6 bases from J, the junction contained 7 bases not matched to a gene. CDR1 SNHLY and CDR2 FYNNEI come from the germline V gene. There are 13 residues in the CDR3. CDR3 protein: CASTTGGWGEQYF. DNA of the CDR3: TGTGCCAGCACGACAGGGGGATGGGGCGAGCAGTACTTC.

The V and J genes are TRBV21-1 and TRBJ1-6. TRBV21-1 is noted as a pseudogene. The CDR3 loop spans 14 amino acids. CDR3 region: CASSKAGTNSPLHF. In nucleotides, the CDR3 is TGTGCCAGCAGCAAAGCAGGTACCAATTCACCCCTCCACTTT.

This clone was found a few times. The chain employs TRBV7-2 and TRBJ2-7; D is perhaps TRBD1 or TRBD2 (5 bases each). The germline gives CDR1 SGHTA, CDR2 FQGNSA. The CDR3 is 14 amino acids. V lost 5 bases to trimming and J lost 3 bases, with 14 bases between them. CDR3 in DNA: TGTGCCAGCAGCCCGGGGCAGATCAACTACGAGCAGTACTTC. Translation: CASSPGQINYEQYF. Looking up the rest from reference TRBV7-2 and TRBJ2-7 gives the full variable domain: GAGVSQSPSNKVTEKGKDVELRCDPISGHTALYWYRQSLGQGLEFLIYFQGNSAPDKSGLPSDRFSAERTGGSVSTLTIQRTQQEDSAVYLCASSPGQINYEQYFGPGTRLTVT.

This chain links TRBV4-1 with TRBJ2-1; 8 positions match TRBD1. The J segment lost 3 bases and the V segment lost 1 base, leaving 17 bases of the junction unmatched. Germline assignment: CDR1 MGHRA and CDR2 YSYEKL. CDR3 size: 20 residues. DNA for the CDR3: TGCGCCAGCAGCCAAGTAGGCCTAGGGAAAGGACAGGGAGACTACAATGAGCAGTTCTTC. Its protein is CASSQVGLGKGQGDYNEQFF.

The chain carries TRBV5-1 and TRBJ1-3; 7 bases are a match to TRBD1. The germline V gene encodes CDR1 SGHRS and CDR2 YFSETQ. V gave up 4 bases and J gave up 0 bases; unmatched junction bases: 4. The CDR3 is made up of 15 amino acids. The DNA for the CDR3 is TGCGCCAGCAGCACGGGACAGCGCTCTGGAAACACCATATATTTT. It is translated as CASSTGQRSGNTIYF.

In this sample, this clone turned up once. The chain has TRBV5-6 and TRBJ2-2; D gene uncertain. The germline V and J ends were trimmed by 0 bases and 4 bases, with 10 bases remaining between them. In germline, CDR1 is SGHDT, CDR2 YYEEEE. This CDR3 has 15 residues. Written as DNA, the CDR3 is TGTGCCAGCAGCTTGGTTGGTCAGTCCACCGGGGAGCTGTTTTTT. This translates into CASSLVGQSTGELFF.

The gene calls are TRBV6-5 and TRBJ2-7; D unclear. The CDR3 totals 14 residues. From germline, CDR1 is MNHEY and CDR2 SVGAGI. Trimming shortened V by 0 bases and J by 0 bases, and 6 bases separated the two germline ends. CDR3 in amino acids: CASSYSIPSYEQYF. The CDR3 DNA reads TGTGCCAGCAGTTACTCGATCCCCTCCTACGAGCAGTACTTC.

This clone has a handful of counts. V usage is TRBV19 and J usage is TRBJ1-3; D is undetermined. Trimming removed 3 bases at V and 0 bases at J, with 9 bases between. CDR1 is LNHDA and CDR2 is SQIVND in the germline V gene (reference sequence). The CDR3 length is 15 residues. The CDR3 reads CASSIEGRSGNTIYF. CDR3 sequence (DNA): TGTGCCAGTAGTATTGAAGGCCGCTCTGGAAACACCATATATTTT.

For the CDR3, the DNA is TGCGCCAGCAGCCAAGATGGGGACCCAAGGGAGACCCAGTACTTC. It yields the protein CASSQDGDPRETQYF. The chain carries TRBV4-1 and TRBJ2-5, with D perhaps matching TRBD1 or TRBD2 (5 bases each). Trimming cost V 0 bases and J 5 bases, with 13 bases left between them. The CDR3 consists of 15 residues. CDR1 and CDR2 from the germline V gene are MGHRA and YSYEKL.

The chain carries TRBV5-4 and TRBJ1-6, with a possible D match to TRBD1 (6 bases). CDR1 and CDR2 (germline): SGHNT, YYREEE (reference sequence). The CDR3 is made up of 16 amino acids. V gave up 4 bases and J gave up 10 bases, with 21 bases separating them. The CDR3 loop reads CASSITLQGFGSPLHF. The CDR3 DNA is TGTGCCAGCAGCATTACGCTGCAGGGGTTTGGGTCACCCCTCCACTTT.

This chain links TRBV12-3 or TRBV12-4 with TRBJ1-5; no reliable D call. V lost 1 base and J 3 bases, leaving 4 bases between the germline ends. The CDR3 consists of 13 residues. CDR3 DNA sequence: TGTGCCAGCAGTTTAGGCCTCAATCAGCCCCAGCATTTT. Its protein product is CASSLGLNQPQHF.

This chain uses TRBV11-2 with TRBJ2-7; either TRBD1 or TRBD2 may supply D (5 bases each). CDR1 and CDR2 (germline): SGHAT, FQNNGV. The length of the CDR3 is 15 residues. Trimming left V 5 bases short and J 1 base short, with 15 bases between. CDR3 DNA: TGTGCCAGCAGCGGGGGACGGAGATCATCCTACGAGCAGTACTTC. Translated, it gives CASSGGRRSSYEQYF. Combining the CDR3 with reference TRBV11-2 and TRBJ2-7 gives the whole variable domain EAGVAQSPRYKIIEKRQSVAFWCNPISGHATLYWYQQILGQGPKLLIQFQNNGVVDDSQLPKDRFSAERLKGVDSTLKIQPAKLEDSAVYLCASSGGRRSSYEQYFGPGTRLTVT.

The rearrangement uses TRBV27 and TRBJ1-2; 8 bases are shared with TRBD1. The length of the CDR3 is 14 residues. CDR1 MNHEY and CDR2 SMNVEV come from the germline V gene (reference sequence). With 6 bases clipped from V and 8 bases from J, the junction kept 11 bases outside the gene matches. CDR3 sequence (DNA): TGTGCCAGCAGAGGACAGGGTTTAAGTTCGGGCTACACCTTC. Residues: CASRGQGLSSGYTF.

This clone was observed a few times. The J gene is TRBJ1-2, the V gene TRBV6-5; 9 bases agree with TRBD1. There are 15 residues in the CDR3. The germline CDR1 and CDR2 sequences are MNHEY and SVGAGI. The trim removed 8 bases at V and 4 bases at J, leaving 11 bases unmatched. This CDR3 reads CASGTPGQGSYGYTF. CDR3 DNA sequence: TGTGCCAGCGGAACACCGGGACAGGGATCCTATGGCTACACCTTC.

This chain uses TRBV10-3 with TRBJ2-3, with 13 positions matching TRBD2. With V trimmed by 4 bases and J by 4 bases, 2 bases remained unmatched. The CDR3 length is 15 residues. From germline, CDR1 is ENHRY and CDR2 SYGVKD. The CDR3 region has the DNA TGTGCCATCAGTGCACTAGCGGGGGGGGCAGATACGCAGTATTTT. Translated, it gives CAISALAGGADTQYF.

The rearrangement links TRBV30 to TRBJ1-3; D is perhaps TRBD1 (6 bases). Germline V gene sequence: CDR1 GTSNPN, CDR2 SVGIG (reference sequence). The CDR3 has 14 amino acids. V gave up 2 bases and J gave up 1 base, with 9 bases separating them. CDR3 DNA sequence: TGTGCCTGGAGTCCCAGGGGTTCTGGAAACACCATATATTTT. Translated: CAWSPRGSGNTIYF.

The chain links TRBV5-1 to TRBJ2-7; maybe TRBD1 (7 bases). The length of the CDR3 is 15 residues. Germline CDR1 is SGHRS and CDR2 is YFSETQ. Trimming left V 4 bases short and J 0 bases short, with 14 bases between. CDR3 in DNA: TGCGCCAGCAGCAGAGGGGGGACAGCCTCCTACGAGCAGTACTTC. Translating gives CASSRGGTASYEQYF.

With regard to this clone: One end of the junction is discordant with germline, which a read error may explain. The rearrangement uses TRBV5-5 and TRBJ1-2, with a possible D match to TRBD1 (5 bases). Germline loops: CDR1 SGHKS, CDR2 YYEKEE (reference sequence). This CDR3 spans 13 amino acids. The DNA for the CDR3 is TGTGCCCGCAGCTTGGCGGGGGGGGACGGCTACACCTTC. This encodes CARSLAGGDGYTF.

The chain carries TRBV6-4 and TRBJ2-1; TRBD2 matches at 9 bases. The CDR3 has 14 residues. V lost 11 bases, J lost 6 bases, and 11 bases stayed unmatched. Germline V CDR1 and CDR2: MRHNA, SNTAGT. CDR3 sequence (DNA): TGTGCCGCGGGGGGGGGCCCAGAATCCAATGAGCAGTTCTTC. This gives the protein CAAGGGPESNEQFF.

The J gene is TRBJ2-1, the V gene TRBV5-1; maybe TRBD1 (6 bases). Germline lookup yields CDR1 SGHRS and CDR2 YFSETQ. This CDR3 comprises 13 residues. Trimming cost V 0 bases and J 8 bases, with 9 bases left between them. CDR3 sequence: CASSLGQVHEQFF. The DNA of the CDR3 is TGCGCCAGCAGCTTGGGACAGGTCCATGAGCAGTTCTTC. Variable domain in full (rest from reference TRBV5-1 and TRBJ2-1): KAGVTQTPRYLIKTRGQQVTLSCSPISGHRSVSWYQQTPGQGLQFLFEYFSETQRNKGNFPGRFSGRQFSNSRSEMNVSTLELGDSALYLCASSLGQVHEQFFGPGTRLTVL.